The sequence of this T cell receptor (beta chain) was determined in a study of blood T cell repertoires in COVID-19. For the study at large: Sites in the United States, Italy and Spain provided acute and convalescent COVID-19 samples. PBMCs, B-cell-depleted T cells, or T cells provided the cDNA or gDNA that made up the material.

V shed 3 bases, J shed 2 bases, and the junction held 6 bases outside the gene matches. Germline V gene sequence: CDR1 KGHSH, CDR2 LQKENI. CDR3 length equals 15 residues. Per the authors' pipeline: Amplification from reference gene primers served as the basis for estimated nucleated cell counts. Assay: immunoSEQ multiplex PCR; the TCRdb copy retains only in-frame clones and omits some. Clone size and V and J calls were adopted from that table, with D and trimming inferred from the DNA. The data contain under 250,000 clones, 82% of them singletons. This clone has only one observation. Seattle cases were enrolled at active infection and followed longitudinally.

V usage is TRBV18 and J usage is TRBJ1-1; TRBD1 matches at 7 bases. Sequenced material: peripheral blood. This clonotype was obtained from a woman between 70 and 85 years old with COVID-19, enrolled during active disease. The CDR3 loop reads CASSPSDRPNTEAFF. CDR3 DNA sequence: TGTGCCAGCTCACCCTCGGACAGGCCAAACACTGAAGCTTTCTTT.